The sequence of this TCR beta chain was determined in a study of vaccination and CD4 T cells after COVID-19. Trimming shortened V by 3 bases and J by 8 bases, and 8 bases separated the two germline ends. The CDR3 sequence is 12 residues long. The germline V gene has CDR1 SGHTA and CDR2 FQGNSA. Documented treatment: roughly 10-day PBMC culture with coronavirus spike peptide pools or control peptides (ViraFEST assay). At the Johns Hopkins FTIC core, DNA taken from cultured CD4+ T cells was sequenced by way of the Oncomine TCR Beta short-read assay. From cultured CD4+ T cells, genomic DNA was extracted. One entry per CDR3 protein, called by TCRdb with MiXCR from the PCR reads. The sample includes about 16,000 distinct CDR3 sequences, under 65% of them seen just once. Note on this clonotype: The antigen remains unidentified.

J is TRBJ2-1 and V is TRBV7-2; no clear D. This TCR was sampled from a human donor who had recovered from COVID-19. Sequencing was done on a sample of CD4+ T cells from blood, cultured in vitro. CDR3: CASSFYADEQFF. In DNA, the CDR3 is TGTGCCAGCAGCTTCTACGCGGATGAGCAGTTCTTC. Together with reference TRBV7-2 and TRBJ2-1, the CDR3 gives the full variable domain: GAGVSQSPSNKVTEKGKDVELRCDPISGHTALYWYRQSLGQGLEFLIYFQGNSAPDKSGLPSDRFSAERTGGSVSTLTIQRTQQEDSAVYLCASSFYADEQFFGPGTRLTVL.